This record concerns one T cell receptor (beta chain) sequence. These data come from a study of blood T cell repertoires in COVID-19. The authors' processing: Scientists estimated how many nucleated cells there were by amplifying reference gene primers. Profiling relied on immunoSEQ multiplex PCR, and the TCRdb table lists in-frame clones only, not all of them. V, J and clone size were drawn from that table, and D and trimming were deduced from the DNA. The sample carries some 350,000 clones, more than 75% recorded once. The sample was peripheral blood. This sequence originates from a human donor in a cohort sampled during active COVID-19.

CDR3 sequence reads: CASSIGVNGNTEKLFF. The CDR3 DNA sequence: TGTGCCAGTAGTATTGGGGTCAACGGGAACACCGAAAAACTGTTTTTT. The rearrangement links TRBV19 to TRBJ1-4; D unclear. The ends were cut back, 3 bases at V and 8 bases at J, with 19 bases in the middle. The germline V gene encodes CDR1 LNHDA and CDR2 SQIVND (reference sequence). The CDR3 is 16 amino acids.